A single sample is the source of the 11 T cell receptor beta chains below, sequenced in a study of vaccination effects on CD4 cells after COVID-19. Which antigens these TCRs recognize remains unknown. Repertoires were generated with immunoSEQ multiplex PCR, while TCRdb's copy carries only in-frame clones and drops some. The top ten clones hold roughly 2.3% of a sample with approximately 74,000 clones, around 67% of them seen once. Between days 9 and 11 of culture, CD4+ T cells were separated out. All study participants received two doses of BNT162b2 or mRNA-1273 vaccine. Specimen: CD4+ T cells from PBMCs cultured without peptide, collected after COVID-19 vaccination. The receptors derive from a human donor who received a COVID-19 vaccine.

The CDR3 DNA reads as TGTGCCAGTAGTTTGACAGGGGAGAACACTGAAGCTTTCTTT. Translating it yields CASSLTGENTEAFF. V is TRBV19 and J is TRBJ1-1; TRBD1 matches at 8 bases. Germline V CDR1 and CDR2: LNHDA, SQIVND (reference sequence). The CDR3 runs to 14 residues. J lost 1 base, V lost 5 bases, and 3 bases had no gene match.

This clone was picked up a small number of times. The chain has TRBV2 and TRBJ1-5; maybe TRBD1 (6 bases). CDR3 length equals 14 residues. Germline CDR1 is SNHLY and CDR2 is FYNNEI. The germline V and J ends were trimmed by 6 bases and 6 bases, with 15 bases remaining between them. Here the CDR3 reads CASSLTGLVQPQHF. Here the CDR3 DNA reads TGTGCCAGCAGCCTAACAGGGTTGGTTCAGCCCCAGCATTTT.

V and J are TRBV5-6 and TRBJ2-3, with 7 bases lining up with TRBD1. The CDR3 has 15 amino acids. The trim removed 4 bases at V and 4 bases at J, leaving 9 bases unmatched. The germline CDR1 and CDR2 sequences are SGHDT and YYEEEE. For the CDR3, the DNA is TGTGCCAGCAGCACCGGACAGGTGAGGGCAGATACGCAGTATTTT. Translation: CASSTGQVRADTQYF. The whole variable domain, remainder taken from reference TRBV5-6 and TRBJ2-3, is DAGVTQSPTHLIKTRGQQVTLRCSPKSGHDTVSWYQQALGQGPQFIFQYYEEEERQRGNFPDRFSGHQFPNYSSELNVNALLLGDSALYLCASSTGQVRADTQYFGPGTRLTVL.

The chain uses TRBV15 and TRBJ2-5; D is unclear. The V gene's germline CDR1 is LNHNV and CDR2 YYDKDF (reference sequence). Between the trimmed V and J ends, which lost 0 bases and 7 bases, there was a span of 18 bases. CDR3 length: 16 residues. CDR3 sequence (DNA): TGTGCCACCAGCAGAGATCTAACGGTTGGTTTGGGGACCCAGTACTTC. It encodes CATSRDLTVGLGTQYF.

This chain's CDR3 is CASSLAGQGEGGYTF. CDR3 bases: TGTGCCAGCAGCCTCGCGGGACAGGGGGAGGGTGGCTACACCTTC. The chain is built from TRBV2 and TRBJ1-2, with 11 bases that match TRBD1. This CDR3 comprises 15 residues. The V gene end was trimmed by 6 bases and the J gene end by 7 bases; junction bases not matched to a gene: 10. CDR1 SNHLY and CDR2 FYNNEI come from the germline V gene.

J is TRBJ1-1 and V is TRBV6-5, with D hard to call. The V gene's germline CDR1 is MNHEY and CDR2 SVGAGI. Trimming took off 1 base at V and 6 bases at J, with 15 bases between the two ends. This CDR3 is built from 15 residues. Here the CDR3 DNA reads TGTGCCAGCAGTTACTATGGAGGAGGCGACCCTGAAGCTTTCTTT. Translation gives CASSYYGGGDPEAFF.

This chain connects TRBV10-3 to TRBJ2-1; 13 positions match TRBD2. CDR1 ENHRY and CDR2 SYGVKD come from the germline V gene. This CDR3 has 15 amino acids. The V gene end was trimmed by 6 bases and the J gene end by 7 bases; junction bases not matched to a gene: 6. DNA of the CDR3: TGTGCCATCAGCCTCGGACTAGCGGGGGTAAATGAGCAGTTCTTC. Amino acids: CAISLGLAGVNEQFF.

For the CDR3, the DNA is TGTGCCAGCAGTAAACAGGGGGAATATGGCTACACCTTC. Its translation is CASSKQGEYGYTF. This chain uses TRBV6-6 with TRBJ1-2; 8 bases are shared with TRBD1. The CDR3 runs to 13 residues. V shed 5 bases and J 5 bases; nucleotides not matched to a gene: 4. Germline V CDR1 and CDR2: MNHNY, SVGAGI (reference sequence).

The chain combines TRBV4-1 with TRBJ2-5; D possibly uses TRBD1 or TRBD2 (5 bases each). V was clipped by 1 base and J by 5 bases, with 14 bases between them. The CDR3 length is 15 residues. Per germline, CDR1 MGHRA and CDR2 YSYEKL. CDR3 coding DNA: TGCGCCAGCAGCCAAGCGGGACCCACCAGGGAGACCCAGTACTTC. This sequence encodes CASSQAGPTRETQYF.

The chain couples TRBV2 to TRBJ2-1; TRBD2 agrees at 10 bases. With V trimmed by 7 bases and J by 1 base, 4 bases remained unmatched. This CDR3 has 15 amino acids. The V gene's germline CDR1 is SNHLY and CDR2 FYNNEI. Here the CDR3 reads CASTSGGSSYNEQFF. CDR3 bases: TGTGCCAGCACTAGCGGGGGTAGTTCCTACAATGAGCAGTTCTTC.

J is TRBJ2-1 and V is TRBV5-1; 8 nucleotides line up with TRBD2. Trimming at V came to 1 base and at J to 5 bases, leaving 5 bases not matched to a gene. Germline V gives CDR1 SGHRS, CDR2 YFSETQ. CDR3 length equals 15 residues. As DNA, the CDR3 is TGCGCCAGCAGCTTGACACTAGCGGTTAACAATGAGCAGTTCTTC. This gives the protein CASSLTLAVNNEQFF.